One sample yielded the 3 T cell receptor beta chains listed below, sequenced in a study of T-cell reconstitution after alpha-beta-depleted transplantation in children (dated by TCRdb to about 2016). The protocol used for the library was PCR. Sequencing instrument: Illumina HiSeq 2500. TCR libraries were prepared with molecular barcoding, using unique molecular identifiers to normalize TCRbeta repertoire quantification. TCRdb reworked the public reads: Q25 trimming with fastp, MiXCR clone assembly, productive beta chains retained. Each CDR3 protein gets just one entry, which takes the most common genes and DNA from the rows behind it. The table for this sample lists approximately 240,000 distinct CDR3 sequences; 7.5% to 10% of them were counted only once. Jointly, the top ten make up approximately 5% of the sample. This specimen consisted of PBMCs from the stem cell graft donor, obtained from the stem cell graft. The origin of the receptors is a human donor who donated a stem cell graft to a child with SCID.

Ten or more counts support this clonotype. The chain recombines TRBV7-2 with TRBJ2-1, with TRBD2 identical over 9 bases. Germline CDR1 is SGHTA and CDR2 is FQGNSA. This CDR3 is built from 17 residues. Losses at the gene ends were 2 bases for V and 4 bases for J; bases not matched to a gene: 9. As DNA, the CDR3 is TGTGCCAGCAGCTTATGGGGCGGGGGGGCCCTGTACAATGAGCAGTTCTTC. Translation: CASSLWGGGALYNEQFF.

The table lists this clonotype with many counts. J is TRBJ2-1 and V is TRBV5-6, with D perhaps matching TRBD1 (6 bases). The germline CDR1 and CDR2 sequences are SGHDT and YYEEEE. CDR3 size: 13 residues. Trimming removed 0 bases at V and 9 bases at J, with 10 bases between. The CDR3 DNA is TGTGCCAGCAGCTTGGTTGGGGGCGCTGAGCAGTTCTTC. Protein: CASSLVGGAEQFF.

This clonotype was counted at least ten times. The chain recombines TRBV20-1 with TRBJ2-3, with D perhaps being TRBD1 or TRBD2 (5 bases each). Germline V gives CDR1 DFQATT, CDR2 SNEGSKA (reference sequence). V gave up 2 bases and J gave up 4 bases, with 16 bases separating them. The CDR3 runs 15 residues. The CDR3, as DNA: TGCAGTGCTAGATCCCGGACTGGGGGAGCAGATACGCAGTATTTT. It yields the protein CSARSRTGGADTQYF.